This T cell receptor (beta chain) was recorded in a study of metastatic and nonmetastatic thyroid tumors. For the study at large: Comparison of repertoires was carried out across blood and tumor or nodule tissue from malignant and benign thyroid patients. Findings and caveats of the study: Relative to benign nodules, malignant thyroid tumors were reportedly characterized by significantly elevated TCR beta diversity in blood and tumor.

Of note for this clone: Its antigen is not identified.

Until they underwent thyroid surgery, no patient had received any treatment. Germline V gives CDR1 MDHEN, CDR2 SYDVKM. This CDR3 has 12 amino acids. The ends were cut back, 6 bases at V and 4 bases at J, with 10 bases in the middle. TCRdb re-clonotyped the PCR reads via MiXCR. This table holds about 5,200 clones, around 23% found once. This sequence was found in a female donor with papillary thyroid cancer or a benign thyroid nodule (not recorded which). Some clones in this sample may be carry-over from other donors' samples. Sequenced: adjacent normal tissue. V is TRBV28 and J is TRBJ2-7, with D possibly TRBD1 on 5 matching bases. CDR3 loop: CASRLTVYEQYF. The CDR3 region has the DNA TGTGCCAGCAGGCTGACAGTTTACGAGCAGTACTTC.